This record covers a single TCR beta chain. Its antigen is currently unknown. Full-length variable regions came from constant-region reverse primers plus semi-nested Nested Universal Primer A PCR. TCRdb used MiXCR to reprocess the 5' RACE reads, holding one entry per CDR3 protein. This repertoire shows 45,000 to 55,000 distinct CDR3 sequences, about 25% found once; its top ten account for roughly 3%. General study findings and limits: Larger-cohort validation covered only one TCR beta V-J rearrangement.

V shed 5 bases, J shed 5 bases, and the junction held 6 bases outside the gene matches. The CDR3 contains 14 residues. Germline CDR1 is SGHRS and CDR2 is YFSETQ. CD25-based Treg depletion was applied to purified naive CD4+ T cells. The specimen was tumor-infiltrating naive CD4+ T cells sorted from the breast tumor. Subset here: naive CD4+ T cells, CD4+CD45RA+CD25-. The rearrangement joins TRBV5-1 to TRBJ2-3; 9 positions match TRBD2. The sequence derives from a female donor with breast cancer. CDR3 sequence reads: CASSRGRAGDTQYF. The CDR3 nucleotides read TGCGCCAGCAGTCGCGGGAGGGCCGGAGATACGCAGTATTTT.